Only one count was recorded for the clone carrying this TCR beta chain. A read error may account for a junction end that differs from germline. In blood CD8+ and CD4+ T cells, TCR beta underwent sequencing. TEMRA cells were enriched by FACS, while CD8+ and CD4+ T cells were obtained through a negative isolation that was performed magnetically. The sample belongs to a study of CD8 T cells in Susac syndrome. Random-hexamer reverse transcription was applied to about 0.45 to 1 ug RNA. The amplification used immunoSEQ multiplex PCR on TCR beta CDR3; it spanned 54 Vbeta and 13 Jbeta. TCRdb re-derived calls from the immunoSEQ multiplex PCR reads in MiXCR, one entry per CDR3 protein. The sample yields about 210,000 distinct CDR3 sequences, roughly 96% seen once. Sequenced input: CD4+ T cells from PBMCs. This clonotype was obtained from a human donor with multiple sclerosis.

The CDR3: CASSLPTGGGLWF. For the CDR3, the DNA is TGTGCCAGCAGCTTACCAACAGGGGGCGGACTATGGTTC. The chain recombines TRBV9 with TRBJ2-1; 9 nucleotides agree with TRBD1. Per the germline V gene, CDR1 is SGDLS and CDR2 is YYNGEE. The CDR3 extends over 13 amino acids.